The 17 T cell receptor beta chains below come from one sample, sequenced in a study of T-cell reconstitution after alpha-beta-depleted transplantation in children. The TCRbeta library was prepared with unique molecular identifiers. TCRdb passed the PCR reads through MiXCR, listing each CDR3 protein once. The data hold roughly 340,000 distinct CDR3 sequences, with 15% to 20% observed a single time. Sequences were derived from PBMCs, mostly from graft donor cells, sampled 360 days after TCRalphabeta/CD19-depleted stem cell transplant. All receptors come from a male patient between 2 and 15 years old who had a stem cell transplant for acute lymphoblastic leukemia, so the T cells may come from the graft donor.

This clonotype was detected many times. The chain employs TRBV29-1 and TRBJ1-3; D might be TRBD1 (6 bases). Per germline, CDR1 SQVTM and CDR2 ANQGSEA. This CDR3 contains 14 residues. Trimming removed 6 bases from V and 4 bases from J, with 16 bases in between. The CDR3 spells CSVTMDSLGNTIYF. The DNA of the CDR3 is TGCAGCGTCACAATGGACAGCTTGGGAAACACCATATATTTT. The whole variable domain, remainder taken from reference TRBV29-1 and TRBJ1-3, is SAVISQKPSRDICQRGTSLTIQCQVDSQVTMMFWYRQQPGQSLTLIATANQGSEATYESGFVIDKFPISRPNLTFSTLTVSNMSPEDSSIYLCSVTMDSLGNTIYFGEGSWLTVV.

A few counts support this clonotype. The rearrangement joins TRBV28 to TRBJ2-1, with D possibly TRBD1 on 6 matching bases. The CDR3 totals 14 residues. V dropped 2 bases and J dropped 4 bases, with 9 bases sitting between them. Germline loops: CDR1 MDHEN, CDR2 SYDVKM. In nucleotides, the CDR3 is TGTGCCAGCAGTTTAAGGACAGTTTACAATGAGCAGTTCTTC. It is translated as CASSLRTVYNEQFF.

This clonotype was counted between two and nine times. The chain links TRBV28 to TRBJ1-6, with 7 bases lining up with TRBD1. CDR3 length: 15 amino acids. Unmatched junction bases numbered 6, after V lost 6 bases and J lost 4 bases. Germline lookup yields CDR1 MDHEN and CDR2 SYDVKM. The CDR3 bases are TGTGCCAGCAGCCGCAGGACAGGTTATAATTCACCCCTCCACTTT. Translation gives CASSRRTGYNSPLHF.

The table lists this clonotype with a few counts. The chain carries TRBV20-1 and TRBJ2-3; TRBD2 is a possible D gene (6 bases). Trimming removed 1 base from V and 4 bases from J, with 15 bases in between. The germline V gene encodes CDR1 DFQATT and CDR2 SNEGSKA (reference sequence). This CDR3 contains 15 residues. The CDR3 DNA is TGCAGTGCTAGAGTCCCGGGAGAGGTGGCAGATACGCAGTATTTT. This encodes CSARVPGEVADTQYF.

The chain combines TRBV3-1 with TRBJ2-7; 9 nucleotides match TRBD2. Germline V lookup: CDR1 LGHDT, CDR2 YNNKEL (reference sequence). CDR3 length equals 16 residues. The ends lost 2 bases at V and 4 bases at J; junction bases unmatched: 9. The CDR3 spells CASSQNPSGTYYEQYF. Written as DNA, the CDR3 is TGTGCCAGCAGCCAAAACCCTAGCGGGACGTATTACGAGCAGTACTTC.

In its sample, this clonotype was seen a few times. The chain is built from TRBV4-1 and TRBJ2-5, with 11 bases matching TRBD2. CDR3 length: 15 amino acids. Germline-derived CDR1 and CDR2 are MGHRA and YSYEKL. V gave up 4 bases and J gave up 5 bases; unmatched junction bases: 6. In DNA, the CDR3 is TGCGCCAGCAGCCCTTCGACTAGCGGGAAGGAGACCCAGTACTTC. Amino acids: CASSPSTSGKETQYF.

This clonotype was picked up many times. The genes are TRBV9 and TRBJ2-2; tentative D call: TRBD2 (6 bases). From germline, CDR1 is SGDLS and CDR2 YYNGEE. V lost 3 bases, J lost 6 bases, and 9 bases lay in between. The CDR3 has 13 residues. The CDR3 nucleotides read TGTGCCAGCAGCGGGGACTCTGCCGGGGAGCTGTTTTTT. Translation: CASSGDSAGELFF.

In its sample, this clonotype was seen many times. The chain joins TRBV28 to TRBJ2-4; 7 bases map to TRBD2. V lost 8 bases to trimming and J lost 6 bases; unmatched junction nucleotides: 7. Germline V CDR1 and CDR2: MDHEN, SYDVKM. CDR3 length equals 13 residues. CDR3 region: CASLEGRGNIQYF. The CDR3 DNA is TGTGCCAGCCTGGAAGGGAGGGGAAACATTCAGTACTTC.

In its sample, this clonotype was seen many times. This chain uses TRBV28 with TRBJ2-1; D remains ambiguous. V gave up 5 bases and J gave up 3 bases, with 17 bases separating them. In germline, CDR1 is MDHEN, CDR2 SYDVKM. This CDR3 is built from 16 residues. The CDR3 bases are TGTGCCAGCAGTCCTATAACTCCACAGCTCTACAATGAGCAGTTCTTC. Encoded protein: CASSPITPQLYNEQFF.

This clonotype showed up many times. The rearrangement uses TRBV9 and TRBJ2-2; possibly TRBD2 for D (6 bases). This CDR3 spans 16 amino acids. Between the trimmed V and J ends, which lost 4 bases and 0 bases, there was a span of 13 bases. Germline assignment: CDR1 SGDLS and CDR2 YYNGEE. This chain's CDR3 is CASSFLSGSNTGELFF. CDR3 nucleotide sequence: TGTGCCAGCAGCTTTCTTAGCGGTTCGAACACCGGGGAGCTGTTTTTT.

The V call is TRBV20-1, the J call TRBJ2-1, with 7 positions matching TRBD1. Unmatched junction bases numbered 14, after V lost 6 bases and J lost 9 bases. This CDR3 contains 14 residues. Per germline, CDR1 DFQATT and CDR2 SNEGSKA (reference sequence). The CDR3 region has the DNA TGCAGTGCGGAAAGTAAGGGGGCTGGGGTTGAGCAGTTCTTC. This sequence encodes CSAESKGAGVEQFF.

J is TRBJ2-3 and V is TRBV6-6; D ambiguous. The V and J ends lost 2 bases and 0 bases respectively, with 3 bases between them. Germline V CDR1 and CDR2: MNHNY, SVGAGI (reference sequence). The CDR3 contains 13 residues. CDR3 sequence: CASSYPSTDTQYF. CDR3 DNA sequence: TGTGCCAGCAGTTACCCCAGCACAGATACGCAGTATTTT.

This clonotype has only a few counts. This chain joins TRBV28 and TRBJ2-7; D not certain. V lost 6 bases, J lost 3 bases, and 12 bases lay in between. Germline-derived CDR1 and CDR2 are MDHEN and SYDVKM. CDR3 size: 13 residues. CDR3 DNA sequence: TGTGCCAGCAGCCCCTCGGGTTACTACGAGCAGTACTTC. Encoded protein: CASSPSGYYEQYF.

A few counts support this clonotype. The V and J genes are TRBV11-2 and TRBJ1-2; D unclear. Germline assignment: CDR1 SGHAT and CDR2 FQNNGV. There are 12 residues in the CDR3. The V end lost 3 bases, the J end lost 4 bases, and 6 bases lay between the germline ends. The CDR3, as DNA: TGTGCCAGCAGCTTGTACTCCTATGGCTACACCTTC. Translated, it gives CASSLYSYGYTF. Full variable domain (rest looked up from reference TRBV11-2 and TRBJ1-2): EAGVAQSPRYKIIEKRQSVAFWCNPISGHATLYWYQQILGQGPKLLIQFQNNGVVDDSQLPKDRFSAERLKGVDSTLKIQPAKLEDSAVYLCASSLYSYGYTFGSGTRLTVV.

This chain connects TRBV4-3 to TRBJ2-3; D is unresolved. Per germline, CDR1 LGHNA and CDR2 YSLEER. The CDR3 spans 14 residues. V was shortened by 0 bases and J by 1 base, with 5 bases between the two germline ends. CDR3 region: CASSQDFRTDTQYF. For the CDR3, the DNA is TGCGCCAGCAGCCAAGACTTCCGCACAGATACGCAGTATTTT.

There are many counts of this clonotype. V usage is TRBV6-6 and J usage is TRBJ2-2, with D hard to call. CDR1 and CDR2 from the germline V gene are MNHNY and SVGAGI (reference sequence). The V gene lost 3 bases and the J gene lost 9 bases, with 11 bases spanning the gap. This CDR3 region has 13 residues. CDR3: CASSYLDLWELFF. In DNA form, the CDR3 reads TGTGCCAGCAGTTATCTCGACCTATGGGAGCTGTTTTTT.

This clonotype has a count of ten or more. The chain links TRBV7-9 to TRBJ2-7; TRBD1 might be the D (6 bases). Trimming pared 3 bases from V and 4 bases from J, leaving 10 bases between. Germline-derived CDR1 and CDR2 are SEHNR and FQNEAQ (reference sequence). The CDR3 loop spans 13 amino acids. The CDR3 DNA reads TGTGCCAGCAGCTTCAGCACAGGGTACGAGCAGTACTTC. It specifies CASSFSTGYEQYF. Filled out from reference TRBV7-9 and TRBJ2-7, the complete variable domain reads DTGVSQNPRHKITKRGQNVTFRCDPISEHNRLYWYRQTLGQGPEFLTYFQNEAQLEKSRLLSDRFSAERPKGSFSTLEIQRTEQGDSAMYLCASSFSTGYEQYFGPGTRLTVT.